One T cell receptor (beta chain) is described in this entry. The sample comes from a study of cytomegalovirus exposure and HLA in healthy donors. Study as a whole: The early release's HLA-typed donors yielded roughly 85 million unique TCRs.

Both 60 Vbeta primers and 13 Jbeta primers went into the PCR. Generated by immunoSEQ multiplex PCR, the TCRdb table keeps only in-frame clones and is missing some. The sample lists 85,000 to 90,000 clones; 85% were seen once. The junction had 5 bases not matched to a gene; V was cut back by 4 bases and J by 3 bases. Germline CDR1 and CDR2: SGHDN and FVKESK. The CDR3 is 14 amino acids. This chain links TRBV14 with TRBJ2-5, with 7 bases matching TRBD1. The clonotype comes from a man aged 35 to 55 in good health and CMV-seropositive. The sample consisted of PBMCs. DNA for the CDR3: TGTGCCAGCAGCCCCCCTGGACAGGAAGAGACCCAGTACTTC. This codes for CASSPPGQEETQYF.